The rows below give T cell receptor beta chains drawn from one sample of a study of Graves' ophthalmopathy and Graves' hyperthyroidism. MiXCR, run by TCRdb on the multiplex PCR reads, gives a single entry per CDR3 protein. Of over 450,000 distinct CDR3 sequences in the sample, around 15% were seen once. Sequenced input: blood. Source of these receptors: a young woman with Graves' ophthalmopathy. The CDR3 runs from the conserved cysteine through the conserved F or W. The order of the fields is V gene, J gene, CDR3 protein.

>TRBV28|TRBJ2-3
CASSPPGASDTQYF
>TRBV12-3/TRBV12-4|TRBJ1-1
CASSSRGFIGQGTSEAFF
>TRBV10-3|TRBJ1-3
CAISTDSGNTIYF
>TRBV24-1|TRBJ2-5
CATSDHGHFQETQYF
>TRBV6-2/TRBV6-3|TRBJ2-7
CASTSDLVDEQYF
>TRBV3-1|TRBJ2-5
CASSSLRGGRWETQYF
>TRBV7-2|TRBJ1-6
CASSLVKTNYNSPLHF
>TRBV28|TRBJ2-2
CASIGLGGTGELFF
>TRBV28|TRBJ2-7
CASSFGDGRVAYEQYF
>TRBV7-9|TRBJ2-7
CASSPDYEQCF
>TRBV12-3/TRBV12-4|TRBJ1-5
CASSPALGAGQPQHF
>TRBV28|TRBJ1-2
CASSLRETGIYGYTF
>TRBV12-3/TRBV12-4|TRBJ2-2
CASSPRTGGNTGELFF
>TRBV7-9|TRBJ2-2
CASNPGGGELFF
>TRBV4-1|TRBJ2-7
CASSPGQGAREQYF
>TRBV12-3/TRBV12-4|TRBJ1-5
CASRDRLQPQHF
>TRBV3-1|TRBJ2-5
CASSQDGEGGGGPETQYF
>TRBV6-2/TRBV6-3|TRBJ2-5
CASSPQREGQETQYF
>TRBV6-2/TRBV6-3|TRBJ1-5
CASSYGSVYQPQHF
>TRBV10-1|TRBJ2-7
CASTHRDSTYEQYF
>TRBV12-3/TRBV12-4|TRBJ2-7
CASSLADILSSYEQYF
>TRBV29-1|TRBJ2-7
CSAQGARGQQYF
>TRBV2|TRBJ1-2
CASRAGQGGDYGYTF
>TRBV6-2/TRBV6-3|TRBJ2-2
CASSWGLAGGLDTGELFF